Presented here are 17 T cell receptor beta chains from one specimen sequenced in a study of tumor and adjacent non-tumor tissue in lung cancer (dated by TCRdb to 2016 to 2019). Library preparation was by multiplex PCR. The instrument given in TCRdb is Illumina HiSeq 2500. Following protocols modified from ARM-PCR, the researchers constructed TCRbeta libraries through three rounds of nested PCR with primers (Table S4). TCRdb reprocessed the public reads (quality trimming at Q25 with fastp, clone calling with MiXCR) and kept in-frame beta chains. Each record represents a unique CDR3 protein, reported with the most common genes and DNA among its rows. The sample table shows 80,000 or so distinct CDR3 sequences, and 70% to 90% are seen once. 50% to 65% of the sample goes to the ten largest clones. RNA was isolated from bulk, unsorted tissue, and RNA quality was assessed with a NanoDrop ND-1000 and an Agilent 2100. For the normal lung samples, distant non-tumor tissue was collected more than 3 cm away from the tumor edge.

Sequencing was carried out using distant non-tumor lung tissue. The receptors here all came from a man in his sixties with non-small cell lung cancer.

V and J are TRBV6-6 and TRBJ2-1; TRBD2 matches at 7 bases. Unmatched junction bases numbered 12, after V lost 11 bases and J lost 2 bases. CDR3 length: 15 amino acids. CDR1 and CDR2 (germline): MNHNY, SVGAGI (reference sequence). The CDR3 protein is CAGNWGGGAYNEQFF. CDR3 bases: TGTGCCGGCAATTGGGGTGGGGGGGCCTACAATGAGCAGTTCTTC.

Comment on this clonotype: A read error may produce the germline difference seen at one junction end. The V and J genes are TRBV6-5 and TRBJ2-2, with 8 nucleotides matching TRBD2. Germline lookup yields CDR1 MNHEY and CDR2 SVGAGI. This CDR3 comprises 15 residues. In DNA form, the CDR3 reads TGTAGCAGCAAGAAAATCGGGAGGGTCACCGGGGAGCTCTTTTTT. Protein product: CSSKKIGRVTGELFF.

Comment on this clonotype: Relative to the germline gene, one junction end is altered; a read error may explain this. CDR3 DNA: TGCAGTGCTAGAGGGGACCCAGGTTACGCGAGCTCTGGGGCCAACGTCATGACTTTC. Amino acids: CSARGDPGYASSGANVMTF. This chain uses TRBV20-1 with TRBJ2-6, with D possibly being TRBD1 or TRBD2 (5 bases each). Per germline, CDR1 DFQATT and CDR2 SNEGSKA (reference sequence). The CDR3 contains 19 residues.

Note on this clonotype: Relative to the germline gene, one junction end is altered; a read error may explain this. The chain links TRBV29-1 to TRBJ1-1, with D unclear. The CDR3 length is 13 residues. Germline CDR1 reads SQVTM; CDR2 reads ANQGSEA. The CDR3 DNA reads TGCAGCGCCGCCTGTGGAGAAGCCACTGTAGCTTTCTTT. It translates to CSAACGEATVAFF.

The rearrangement joins TRBV20-1 to TRBJ2-3, with D perhaps TRBD2 (6 bases). Germline V lookup: CDR1 DFQATT, CDR2 SNEGSKA (reference sequence). The CDR3 spans 15 residues. Between the trimmed V and J ends, which lost 2 bases and 0 bases, there was a span of 12 bases. Here the CDR3 reads CSARNAGLSTDTQYF. The CDR3 DNA reads TGCAGTGCTAGAAATGCGGGGCTTAGCACAGATACGCAGTATTTT.

The chain has TRBV20-1 and TRBJ2-1; D is unresolved. This CDR3 is 16 amino acids long. Germline CDR1 reads DFQATT; CDR2 reads SNEGSKA (reference sequence). The germline V and J ends were trimmed by 1 base and 8 bases, with 21 bases remaining between them. In DNA form, the CDR3 reads TGCAGTGCTAGAGCGAAGAGCCGGACCGAGTTTGATGAGCAGTTCTTC. This sequence encodes CSARAKSRTEFDEQFF.

Details on this clonotype: This could be a read error, since a much larger clone is one nucleotide away. The chain joins TRBV4-3 to TRBJ2-5; 10 nucleotides match TRBD1. This CDR3 has 13 amino acids. Germline assignment: CDR1 LGHNA and CDR2 YSLEER. J was trimmed by 13 bases and V by 4 bases; bases with no gene match: 9. In DNA form, the CDR3 reads TGCGCCAGCAGCCTGCAAGGGACAGGGGTTCCGTACTTC. Translating it yields CASSLQGTGVPYF.

The J gene is TRBJ2-7, the V gene TRBV4-1; D is uncertain. This CDR3 has 15 residues. V was clipped by 1 base and J by 5 bases, with 15 bases between them. From germline, CDR1 is MGHRA and CDR2 YSYEKL. Written as DNA, the CDR3 is TGCGCCAGCAGCCAAGGCGAAGCTCACAGCAACGAGCAGTACTTC. Translation gives CASSQGEAHSNEQYF.

A remark on this clonotype: At one end the junction does not follow the germline gene, possibly because of a read error. The J gene is TRBJ1-1, the V gene TRBV6-1; D may be TRBD1 (6 bases). This CDR3 contains 14 residues. The V gene's germline CDR1 is MNHNS and CDR2 SASEGT. CDR3: CTSRSGHLNTEAFF. The CDR3 DNA sequence: TGTACCAGCAGATCGGGACATCTAAACACCGAAGCTTTCTTT.

Concerning this clonotype itself: This may arise from a read error, as a much more abundant clone is one base away. This chain joins TRBV20-1 and TRBJ2-7; TRBD1 matches at 7 bases. Germline CDR1 DFQATT, CDR2 SNEGSKA (reference sequence). The CDR3 loop spans 11 amino acids. The CDR3: CSAGGQGEQCF. The CDR3 nucleotides are TGCAGTGCTGGGGGCCAGGGGGAGCAGTGCTTC.

This chain connects TRBV20-1 to TRBJ1-6; D remains unclear. Deletions cut 4 bases from V and 11 bases from J, with 30 bases between. This CDR3 has 18 residues. Germline V gene data show CDR1 as DFQATT and CDR2 as SNEGSKA (reference sequence). Here the CDR3 reads CSATPDGRQEKHRTPLHF. CDR3 DNA: TGCAGTGCTACCCCGGACGGCAGGCAAGAGAAGCACCGAACACCCCTCCACTTT.

The J gene is TRBJ2-1, the V gene TRBV11-2, with 12 bases lining up with TRBD2. CDR1 is SGHAT, CDR2 FQNNGV, per germline. The CDR3 spans 15 residues. V gave up 0 bases and J gave up 9 bases; unmatched junction bases: 3. The CDR3 region has the DNA TGTGCCAGCAGCTTAGACGCTAGCGGGAGGGCTGAGCAGTTCTTC. Amino acids: CASSLDASGRAEQFF.

A word on this clonotype: Its ends do not fully match the called genes, so a read error is possible. The chain joins TRBV6-2 or TRBV6-3 to TRBJ2-2; D tentatively fits TRBD1 or TRBD2 (5 bases each). Germline lookup yields CDR1 MNHEY and CDR2 SVGEGT. This CDR3 is built from 14 residues. The CDR3 nucleotides are TGTGTCAGGTGGCTTAGAGGGACCACCGGGGCGCTGTTTTTT. As protein: CVRWLRGTTGALFF.

With respect to this clonotype: As the CDR3 is not closed by the conserved phenylalanine or tryptophan, this likely results from a read error. The rearrangement joins TRBV28 to TRBJ2-5; D might be TRBD2 (5 bases). The CDR3 is 13 residues long. Trimming shortened V by 7 bases and J by 5 bases, and 14 bases separated the two germline ends. The germline gives CDR1 MDHEN, CDR2 SYDVKM. The CDR3 is CASNRGFRETQYL. The CDR3 DNA follows: TGTGCCAGCAATCGAGGGTTCCGGGAGACCCAGTACCTC.

About this clonotype itself: The conserved phenylalanine or tryptophan is not found at the CDR3 terminus, so this likely reflects a read error. No DNA is shown, since the ends of the CDR3 on it are uncertain; the CDR3 is the one TCRdb lists. V usage is TRBV7-9 and J usage is TRBJ1-1; the table's D call, TRBD1, was not checked against the DNA. Germline V gene lookup returns CDR1 SEHNR and CDR2 FQNEAQ (reference sequence). The CDR3 has 13 amino acids, counting both end residues. The CDR3 sequence is CASSFPGNTEAVC.

On this clonotype: Without the conserved terminal phenylalanine or tryptophan, this CDR3 likely stems from a read error. The chain employs TRBV6-6 and TRBJ2-1; TRBD2 aligns across 9 bases. The CDR3 extends over 15 amino acids. CDR1 is MNHNY, CDR2 SVGAGI, per germline (reference sequence). CDR3 loop: CACSWGGGAYNEQFP. CDR3 DNA sequence: TGTGCCTGCAGTTGGGGCGGGGGGGCCTACAATGAGCAGTTCCCT.

Comments on this clonotype: One end of the junction does not line up with germline, which may come from a read error. The rearrangement uses TRBV20-1 and TRBJ2-6; D is possibly TRBD1 (7 bases). The CDR3 is made up of 17 amino acids. Germline CDR1 reads DFQATT; CDR2 reads SNEGSKA (reference sequence). This CDR3 reads CSVRDVGQTSGAKVLTF. The DNA of the CDR3 is TGCAGTGTTAGAGATGTGGGACAGACCTCGGGGGCCAAGGTCCTGACTTTC.